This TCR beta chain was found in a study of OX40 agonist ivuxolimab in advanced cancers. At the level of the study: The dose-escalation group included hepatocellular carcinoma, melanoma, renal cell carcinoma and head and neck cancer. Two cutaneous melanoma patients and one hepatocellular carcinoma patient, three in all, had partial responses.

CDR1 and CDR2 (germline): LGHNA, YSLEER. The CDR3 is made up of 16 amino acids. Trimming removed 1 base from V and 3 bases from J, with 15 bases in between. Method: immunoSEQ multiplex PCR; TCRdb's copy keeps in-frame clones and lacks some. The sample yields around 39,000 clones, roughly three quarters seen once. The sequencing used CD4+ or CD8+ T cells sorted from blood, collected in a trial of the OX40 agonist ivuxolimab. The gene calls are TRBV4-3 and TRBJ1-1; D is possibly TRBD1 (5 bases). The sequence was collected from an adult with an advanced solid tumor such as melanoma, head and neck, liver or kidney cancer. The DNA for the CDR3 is TGCGCCAGCAGCCAAGGGGTTTCTAGGGGTGACACTGAAGCTTTCTTT. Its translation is CASSQGVSRGDTEAFF.